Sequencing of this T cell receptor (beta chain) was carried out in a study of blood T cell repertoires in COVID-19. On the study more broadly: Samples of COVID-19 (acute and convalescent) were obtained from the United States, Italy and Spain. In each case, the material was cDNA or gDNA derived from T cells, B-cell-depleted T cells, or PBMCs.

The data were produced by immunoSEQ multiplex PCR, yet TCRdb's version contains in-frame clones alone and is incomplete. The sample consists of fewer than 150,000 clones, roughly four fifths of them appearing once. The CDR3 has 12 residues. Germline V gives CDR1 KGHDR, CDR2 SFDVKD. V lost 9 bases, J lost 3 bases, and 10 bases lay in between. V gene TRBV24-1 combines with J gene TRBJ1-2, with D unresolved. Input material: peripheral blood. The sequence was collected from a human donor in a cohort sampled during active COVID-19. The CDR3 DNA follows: TGTGCCACCGCGGCCGGGGACTATGGCTACACCTTC. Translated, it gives CATAAGDYGYTF.